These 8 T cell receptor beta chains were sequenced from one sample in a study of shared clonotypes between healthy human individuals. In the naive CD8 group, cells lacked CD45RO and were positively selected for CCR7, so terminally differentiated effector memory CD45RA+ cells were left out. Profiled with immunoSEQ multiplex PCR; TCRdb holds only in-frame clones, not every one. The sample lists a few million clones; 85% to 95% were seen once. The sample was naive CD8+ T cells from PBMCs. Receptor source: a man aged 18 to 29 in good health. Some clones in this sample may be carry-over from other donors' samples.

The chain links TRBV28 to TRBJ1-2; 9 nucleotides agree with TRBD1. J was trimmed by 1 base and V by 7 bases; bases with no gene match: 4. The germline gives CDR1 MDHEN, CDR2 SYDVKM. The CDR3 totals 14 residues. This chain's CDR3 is CASIMTGGNYGYTF. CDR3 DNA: TGTGCCAGCATAATGACAGGGGGTAACTATGGCTACACCTTC.

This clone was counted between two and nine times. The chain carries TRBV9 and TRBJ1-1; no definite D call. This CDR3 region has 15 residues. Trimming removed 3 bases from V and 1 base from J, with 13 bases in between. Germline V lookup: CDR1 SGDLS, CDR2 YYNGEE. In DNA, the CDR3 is TGTGCCAGCAGCGAGGACCTGGGGTCGAACACTGAAGCTTTCTTT. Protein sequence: CASSEDLGSNTEAFF.

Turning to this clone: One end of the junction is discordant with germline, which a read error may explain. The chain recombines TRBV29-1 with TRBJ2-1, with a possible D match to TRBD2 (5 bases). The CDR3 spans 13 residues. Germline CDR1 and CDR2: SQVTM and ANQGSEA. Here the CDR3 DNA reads TGCAGCGGTGAAGGACTGGACGACAATGAGCAGTTCTTC. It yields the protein CSGEGLDDNEQFF.

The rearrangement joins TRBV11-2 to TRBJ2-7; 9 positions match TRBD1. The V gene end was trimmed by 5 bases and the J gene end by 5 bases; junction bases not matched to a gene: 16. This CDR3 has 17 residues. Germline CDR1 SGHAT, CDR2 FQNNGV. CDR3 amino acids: CASSGRILGTGFDEQYF. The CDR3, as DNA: TGTGCCAGCAGCGGCCGAATTCTCGGGACAGGGTTCGACGAGCAGTACTTC.

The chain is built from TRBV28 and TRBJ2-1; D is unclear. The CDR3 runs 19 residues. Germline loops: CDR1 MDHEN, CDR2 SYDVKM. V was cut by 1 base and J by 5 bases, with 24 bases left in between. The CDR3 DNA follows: TGTGCCAGCAGTTTATTACTTTATTTTGGGCCTGAAGAAAACAATGAGCAGTTCTTC. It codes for CASSLLLYFGPEENNEQFF.

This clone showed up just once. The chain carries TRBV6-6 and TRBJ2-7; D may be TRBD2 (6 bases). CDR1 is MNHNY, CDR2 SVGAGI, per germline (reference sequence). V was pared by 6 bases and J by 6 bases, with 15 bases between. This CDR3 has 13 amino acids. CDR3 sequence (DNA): TGTGCCAGCAGCCCCTCCGGGGGACTCGAGCAGTACTTC. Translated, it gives CASSPSGGLEQYF.

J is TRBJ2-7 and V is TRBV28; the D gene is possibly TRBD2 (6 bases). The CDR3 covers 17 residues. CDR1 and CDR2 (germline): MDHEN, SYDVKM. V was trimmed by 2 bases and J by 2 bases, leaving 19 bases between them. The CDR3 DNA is TGTGCCAGCAGTTTAAGTTTGGGTTTAGCGGAGGCCTACGAGCAGTACTTC. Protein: CASSLSLGLAEAYEQYF. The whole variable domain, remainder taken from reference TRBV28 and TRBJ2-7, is DVKVTQSSRYLVKRTGEKVFLECVQDMDHENMFWYRQDPGLGLRLIYFSYDVKMKEKGDIPEGYSVSREKKERFSLILESASTNQTSMYLCASSLSLGLAEAYEQYFGPGTRLTVT.

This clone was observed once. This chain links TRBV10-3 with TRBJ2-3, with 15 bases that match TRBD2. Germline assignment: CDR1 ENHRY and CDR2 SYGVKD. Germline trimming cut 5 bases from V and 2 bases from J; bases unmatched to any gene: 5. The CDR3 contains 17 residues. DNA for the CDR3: TGTGCCATCAGTAAAGGGACTAGCGGGAGGCTCACAGATACGCAGTATTTT. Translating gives CAISKGTSGRLTDTQYF.